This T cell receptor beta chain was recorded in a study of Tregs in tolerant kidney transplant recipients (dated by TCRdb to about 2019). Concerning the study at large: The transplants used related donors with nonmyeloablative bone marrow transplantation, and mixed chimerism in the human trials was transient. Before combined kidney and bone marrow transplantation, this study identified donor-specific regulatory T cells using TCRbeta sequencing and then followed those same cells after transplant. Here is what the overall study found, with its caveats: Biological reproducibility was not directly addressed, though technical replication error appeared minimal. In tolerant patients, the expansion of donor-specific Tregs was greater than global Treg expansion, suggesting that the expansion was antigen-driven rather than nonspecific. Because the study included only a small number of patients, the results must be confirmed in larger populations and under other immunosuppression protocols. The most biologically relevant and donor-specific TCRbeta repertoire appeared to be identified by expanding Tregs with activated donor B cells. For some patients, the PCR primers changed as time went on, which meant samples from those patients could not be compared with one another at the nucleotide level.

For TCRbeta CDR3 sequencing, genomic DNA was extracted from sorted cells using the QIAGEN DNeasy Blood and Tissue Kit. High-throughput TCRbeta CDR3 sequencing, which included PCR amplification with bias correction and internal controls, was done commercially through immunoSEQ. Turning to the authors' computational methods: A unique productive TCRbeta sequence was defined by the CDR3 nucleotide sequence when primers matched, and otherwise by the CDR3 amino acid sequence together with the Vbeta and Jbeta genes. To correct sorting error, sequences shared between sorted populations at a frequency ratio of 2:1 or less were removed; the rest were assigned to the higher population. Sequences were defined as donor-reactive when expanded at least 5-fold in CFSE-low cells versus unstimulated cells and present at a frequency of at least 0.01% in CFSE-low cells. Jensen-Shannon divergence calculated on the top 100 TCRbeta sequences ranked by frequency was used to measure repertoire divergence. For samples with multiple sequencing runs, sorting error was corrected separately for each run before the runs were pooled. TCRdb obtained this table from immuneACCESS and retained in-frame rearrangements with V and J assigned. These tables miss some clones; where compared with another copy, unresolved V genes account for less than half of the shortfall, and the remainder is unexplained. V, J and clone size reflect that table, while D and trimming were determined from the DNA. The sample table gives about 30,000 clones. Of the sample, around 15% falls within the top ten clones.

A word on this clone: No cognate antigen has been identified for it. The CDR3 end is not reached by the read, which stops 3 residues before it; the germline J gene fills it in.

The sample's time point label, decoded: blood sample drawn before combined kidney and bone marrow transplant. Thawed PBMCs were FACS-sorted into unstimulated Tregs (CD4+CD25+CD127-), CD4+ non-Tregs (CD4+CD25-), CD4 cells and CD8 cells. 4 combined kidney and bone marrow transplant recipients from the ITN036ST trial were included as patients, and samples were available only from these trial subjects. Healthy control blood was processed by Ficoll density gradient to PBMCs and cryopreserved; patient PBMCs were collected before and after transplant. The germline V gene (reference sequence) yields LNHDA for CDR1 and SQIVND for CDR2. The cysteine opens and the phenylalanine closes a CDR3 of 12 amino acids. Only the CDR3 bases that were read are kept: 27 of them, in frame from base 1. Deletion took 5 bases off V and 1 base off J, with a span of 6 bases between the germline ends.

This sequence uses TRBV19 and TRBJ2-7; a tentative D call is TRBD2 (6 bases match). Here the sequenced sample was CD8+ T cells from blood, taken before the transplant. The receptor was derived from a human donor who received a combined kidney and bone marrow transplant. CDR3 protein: CASSAGSYEQYF. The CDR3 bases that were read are TGTGCCAGTAGTGCGGGGTCCTACGAG.